The 32 T cell receptor beta chains below all came from one sample that was sequenced in a study of vaccination effects on CD4 cells after COVID-19. The assay was immunoSEQ multiplex PCR, and TCRdb's table has in-frame clones only and misses some. The sample carries some 23,000 clones, roughly 73% recorded once. These receptors' targets are unknown. Having been cultured for about 10 days, the cells underwent CD4+ T cell isolation. The sample here was CD4+ T cells from PBMCs cultured without peptide, taken before COVID-19 vaccination. These receptors all come from a human donor who received a COVID-19 vaccine.

This clone was found once. The chain carries TRBV18 and TRBJ2-7; D gene ambiguous. Per germline, CDR1 KGHSH and CDR2 LQKENI. Trimming left V 3 bases short and J 1 base short, with 4 bases between. The CDR3 sequence is 12 residues long. The CDR3 DNA is TGTGCCAGCTCACCCTCGTCCTACGAGCAGTACTTC. As protein: CASSPSSYEQYF.

The CDR3 protein is CASTQQSDRGYTF. The CDR3 bases are TGCGCCAGCACGCAACAGAGCGATCGTGGCTACACCTTC. V and J are TRBV5-1 and TRBJ1-2; no firm D call. The CDR3 contains 13 residues. Trimming left V 6 bases short and J 7 bases short, with 16 bases between. CDR1 SGHRS and CDR2 YFSETQ come from the germline V gene.

The rearrangement joins TRBV6-1 to TRBJ2-1; the D is unclear. The length of the CDR3 is 15 residues. Germline CDR1 MNHNS, CDR2 SASEGT. With 2 bases removed from V and 8 bases from J, the gap between germline ends came to 16 bases. In DNA form, the CDR3 reads TGTGCCAGCAGTGAATGGGGTAGGATCGAGGATGAGCAGTTCTTC. Translated: CASSEWGRIEDEQFF.

This clone came up a few times. The chain links TRBV5-4 to TRBJ1-2; no definite D call. Deletions cut 0 bases from V and 4 bases from J, with 1 base between. Germline CDR1 is SGHNT and CDR2 is YYREEE (reference sequence). This CDR3 region has 11 residues. The CDR3, as DNA: TGTGCCAGCAGCTTGGCCTATGGCTACACCTTC. Protein: CASSLAYGYTF.

CDR3 sequence reads: CAWSPLATDTQYF. In DNA form, the CDR3 reads TGTGCCTGGAGTCCTCTAGCCACAGATACGCAGTATTTT. The V and J genes are TRBV30 and TRBJ2-3; possibly TRBD2 for D (5 bases). From germline, CDR1 is GTSNPN and CDR2 SVGIG (reference sequence). The CDR3 has 13 amino acids. V gave up 2 bases and J gave up 2 bases, with 8 bases separating them.

The chain joins TRBV19 to TRBJ1-2; D is possibly TRBD1 (5 bases). The CDR3 spans 15 residues. CDR1 LNHDA and CDR2 SQIVND come from the germline V gene (reference sequence). Trimming removed 2 bases at V and 8 bases at J, with 18 bases between. CDR3 sequence: CASSISARQFSGYTF. Here the CDR3 DNA reads TGTGCCAGTAGTATATCCGCCCGACAGTTCTCCGGCTACACCTTC.

The CDR3 is CASSLGGTQGWETQYF. Written as DNA, the CDR3 is TGTGCCAGCAGCTTGGGGGGGACCCAGGGTTGGGAGACCCAGTACTTC. The gene calls are TRBV7-2 and TRBJ2-5, with 7 bases fitting TRBD2. CDR3 length equals 16 residues. The germline CDR1 and CDR2 sequences are SGHTA and FQGNSA. V lost 3 bases and J lost 5; bases outside the gene matches: 12. The full variable domain, its missing parts supplied by reference TRBV7-2 and TRBJ2-5, is GAGVSQSPSNKVTEKGKDVELRCDPISGHTALYWYRQSLGQGLEFLIYFQGNSAPDKSGLPSDRFSAERTGGSVSTLTIQRTQQEDSAVYLCASSLGGTQGWETQYFGPGTRLLVL.

This clone was detected only once. The rearrangement uses TRBV12-3 or TRBV12-4 and TRBJ1-3; D call uncertain. The CDR3 spans 12 residues. V was clipped by 7 bases and J by 4 bases, with 8 bases between them. Here the CDR3 reads CASTSLGNTIYF. Here the CDR3 DNA reads TGTGCCAGCACCTCTCTCGGAAACACCATATATTTT.

This clone was seen only a few times. V usage is TRBV15 and J usage is TRBJ1-6; weak D call: TRBD1 (6 bases). Germline V lookup: CDR1 LNHNV, CDR2 YYDKDF (reference sequence). The CDR3 sequence is 16 residues long. V lost 4 bases and J lost 4, with 14 bases in between. This chain's CDR3 is CATSTTEGGYNSPLHF. In DNA, the CDR3 is TGTGCCACCAGCACCACAGAGGGGGGGTATAATTCACCCCTCCACTTT.

V is TRBV18 and J is TRBJ1-4; 8 nucleotides line up with TRBD1. CDR3 length: 15 residues. Unmatched junction bases numbered 5, after V lost 0 bases and J lost 8 bases. CDR1 and CDR2 (germline): KGHSH, LQKENI. CDR3 amino acids: CASSPPAGGSEKLFF. CDR3 bases: TGTGCCAGCTCACCACCGGCAGGGGGCTCGGAAAAACTGTTTTTT. The whole variable domain, filled in from reference TRBV18 and TRBJ1-4, reads NAGVMQNPRHLVRRRGQEARLRCSPMKGHSHVYWYRQLPEEGLKFMVYLQKENIIDESGMPKERFSAEFPKEGPSILRIQQVVRGDSAAYFCASSPPAGGSEKLFFGSGTQLSVL.

The chain joins TRBV20-1 to TRBJ2-1, with D uncertain. Between the trimmed V and J ends, which lost 2 bases and 8 bases, there was a span of 7 bases. Germline V gene sequence: CDR1 DFQATT, CDR2 SNEGSKA (reference sequence). This CDR3 is 11 amino acids long. CDR3 sequence (DNA): TGCAGTGCTAGATTGGGCGATGAGCAGTTCTTC. The encoded protein is CSARLGDEQFF.

This chain joins TRBV19 and TRBJ1-6, with TRBD1 matching over 9 bases. Per germline, CDR1 LNHDA and CDR2 SQIVND (reference sequence). The CDR3 runs 18 residues. V lost 2 bases, J lost 6 bases, and 11 bases stayed unmatched. In DNA form, the CDR3 reads TGTGCCAGTAGTATATTTACCTCGGGACAGGGATCTAATTCACCCCTCCACTTT. Protein sequence: CASSIFTSGQGSNSPLHF. Variable domain in full (rest from reference TRBV19 and TRBJ1-6): DGGITQSPKYLFRKEGQNVTLSCEQNLNHDAMYWYRQDPGQGLRLIYYSQIVNDFQKGDIAEGYSVSREKKESFPLTVTSAQKNPTAFYLCASSIFTSGQGSNSPLHFGNGTRLTVT.

The rearrangement uses TRBV3-1 (or the pseudogene TRBV3-2) and TRBJ1-1; D unresolved. Germline CDR1 reads LGHDT; CDR2 reads YNNKEL (reference sequence). Deletions cut 1 base from V and 3 bases from J, with 6 bases between. The CDR3 has 13 amino acids. CDR3 region: CASSQVGYTEAFF. DNA for the CDR3: TGTGCCAGCAGCCAAGTCGGCTACACTGAAGCTTTCTTT.

This clone was found a few times. V and J are TRBV7-2 and TRBJ2-4; D is undetermined. Deletions cut 5 bases from V and 9 bases from J, with 20 bases between. The length of the CDR3 is 15 residues. In germline, CDR1 is SGHTA, CDR2 FQGNSA. The CDR3 protein is CASSTTKRQSGIQYF. CDR3 DNA: TGTGCCAGCAGCACCACAAAGAGGCAGTCTGGCATTCAGTACTTC. Using reference TRBV7-2 and TRBJ2-4 for the parts outside the CDR3, the full variable domain is GAGVSQSPSNKVTEKGKDVELRCDPISGHTALYWYRQSLGQGLEFLIYFQGNSAPDKSGLPSDRFSAERTGGSVSTLTIQRTQQEDSAVYLCASSTTKRQSGIQYFGAGTRLSVL.

The chain has TRBV6-2 or TRBV6-3 and TRBJ2-7; 7 positions agree with TRBD1. The CDR3 runs 12 residues. The trim removed 5 bases at V and 7 bases at J, leaving 5 bases unmatched. Germline V gene lookup returns CDR1 MNHEY and CDR2 SVGEGT. Here the CDR3 reads CASSTTGKEQYF. CDR3 DNA sequence: TGTGCCAGCAGTACGACAGGGAAGGAGCAGTACTTC.

This sequence joins TRBV25-1 and TRBJ2-5; D unresolved. In germline, CDR1 is MGHDK, CDR2 SYGVNS. V was clipped by 4 bases and J by 4 bases, with 22 bases between them. This CDR3 spans 17 amino acids. CDR3 sequence reads: CASSGLNWTVARETQYF. Written as DNA, the CDR3 is TGTGCCAGCAGTGGCCTAAATTGGACGGTCGCGAGAGAGACCCAGTACTTC.

This chain uses TRBV30 with TRBJ1-4; tentative D call: TRBD1 (5 bases). This CDR3 contains 16 residues. The germline V gene encodes CDR1 GTSNPN and CDR2 SVGIG (reference sequence). V dropped 0 bases and J dropped 8 bases, with 19 bases sitting between them. CDR3 residues: CAWSVRPGTRIEKLFF. As DNA, the CDR3 is TGTGCCTGGAGTGTACGTCCCGGGACGAGAATCGAAAAACTGTTTTTT.

The table lists this clone with a count of one. The chain links TRBV29-1 to TRBJ1-1; no clear D gene. Germline V gives CDR1 SQVTM, CDR2 ANQGSEA. The length of the CDR3 is 13 residues. V was trimmed by 4 bases and J by 1 base, leaving 10 bases between them. For the CDR3, the DNA is TGCAGCGTTGCCGGCCTCACGAACACTGAAGCTTTCTTT. Translated, it gives CSVAGLTNTEAFF. Full variable domain (outside the CDR3, taken from reference TRBV29-1 and TRBJ1-1): SAVISQKPSRDICQRGTSLTIQCQVDSQVTMMFWYRQQPGQSLTLIATANQGSEATYESGFVIDKFPISRPNLTFSTLTVSNMSPEDSSIYLCSVAGLTNTEAFFGQGTRLTVV.

The gene calls are TRBV4-2 and TRBJ2-5; 7 bases fit TRBD2. The CDR3 runs 17 residues. Germline values: CDR1 LGHNA, CDR2 YNFKEQ. Trimming at V came to 4 bases and at J to 5 bases, leaving 16 bases not matched to a gene. The CDR3 loop is CASSRRPGAGESETQYF. CDR3 DNA: TGTGCCAGCAGCCGCCGGCCGGGTGCGGGAGAATCGGAGACCCAGTACTTC.

This clone showed up just a few times. The rearrangement links TRBV11-3 to TRBJ2-2; D is undetermined. Deletions cut 2 bases from V and 7 bases from J, with 8 bases between. This CDR3 is 13 amino acids long. CDR1 and CDR2 from the germline V gene are SGHNT and YENEEA. The chain's CDR3 is CASSLTAGGELFF. CDR3 nucleotide sequence: TGTGCCAGCAGCTTAACGGCCGGCGGGGAGCTGTTTTTT.

The V and J genes are TRBV3-1 (or the pseudogene TRBV3-2) and TRBJ2-5; 7 bases map to TRBD1. Trimming took 2 bases from V and 1 from J; bases not matched to a gene: 7. The CDR3 is made up of 16 amino acids. Germline V lookup: CDR1 LGHDT, CDR2 YNNKEL (reference sequence). This chain's CDR3 is CASSQRLTGSQETQYF. The CDR3, as DNA: TGTGCCAGCAGCCAAAGACTGACAGGGAGCCAAGAGACCCAGTACTTC.

The rearrangement uses TRBV5-1 and TRBJ1-3; possible D gene TRBD1, 5 bases. This CDR3 region has 12 residues. Trimming stripped 4 bases from V and 6 bases from J, with 8 bases between. Looked up from germline, CDR1 is SGHRS and CDR2 is YFSETQ. The CDR3, as DNA: TGCGCCAGCAGCCGGGGGGAAAACACCATATATTTT. Amino acid sequence: CASSRGENTIYF.

The rearrangement uses TRBV12-3 or TRBV12-4 and TRBJ1-2, with D unresolved. Trimming pared 6 bases from V and 8 bases from J, leaving 13 bases between. This CDR3 has 12 residues. The CDR3 sequence is CASSNSGRGYTF. The CDR3 region has the DNA TGTGCCAGCAGCAACAGTGGTCGAGGCTACACCTTC.

This clone was recorded only once. The chain has TRBV27 and TRBJ2-1, with TRBD1 matching over 9 bases. The CDR3 is 15 amino acids. V was pared by 6 bases and J by 2 bases, with 5 bases of the junction left unmatched. Germline V gene sequence: CDR1 MNHEY, CDR2 SMNVEV (reference sequence). The CDR3: CASSRDRGAYNEQFF. CDR3 DNA sequence: TGTGCCAGCAGCCGAGACAGGGGGGCCTACAATGAGCAGTTCTTC.

This clone was found once. The chain couples TRBV28 to TRBJ2-7; D call uncertain. V was trimmed by 6 bases and J by 0 bases, leaving 12 bases between them. This CDR3 region has 14 residues. Per germline, CDR1 MDHEN and CDR2 SYDVKM. The CDR3 loop reads CASSLVQSSYEQYF. In nucleotides, the CDR3 is TGTGCCAGCAGCCTGGTTCAGAGCTCCTACGAGCAGTACTTC. Together with reference TRBV28 and TRBJ2-7, the CDR3 gives the full variable domain: DVKVTQSSRYLVKRTGEKVFLECVQDMDHENMFWYRQDPGLGLRLIYFSYDVKMKEKGDIPEGYSVSREKKERFSLILESASTNQTSMYLCASSLVQSSYEQYFGPGTRLTVT.

The chain employs TRBV11-2 and TRBJ2-1; TRBD1 is a possible D gene (5 bases). Germline assignment: CDR1 SGHAT and CDR2 FQNNGV. The CDR3 length is 15 residues. Trimming left V 5 bases short and J 1 base short, with 12 bases between. The CDR3 sequence is CASSMGQGSYNEQFF. DNA for the CDR3: TGTGCCAGCAGCATGGGGCAGGGTTCCTACAATGAGCAGTTCTTC.

The chain employs TRBV11-2 and TRBJ2-1; D gene uncertain. This CDR3 region has 13 residues. V was clipped by 5 bases and J by 6 bases, with 11 bases between them. Germline-derived CDR1 and CDR2 are SGHAT and FQNNGV. The CDR3 loop reads CASSGYTFNEQFF. The CDR3 DNA reads TGTGCCAGCAGCGGCTACACCTTCAATGAGCAGTTCTTC.

The rearrangement joins TRBV28 to TRBJ1-2; D not resolved. CDR3 length: 15 residues. V was clipped by 6 bases and J by 7 bases, with 21 bases between them. Germline CDR1 and CDR2: MDHEN and SYDVKM. In DNA form, the CDR3 reads TGTGCCAGCAGACCCGACCCGAGTGAGAGCTCTGGCTACACCTTC. This encodes CASRPDPSESSGYTF.

The rearrangement uses TRBV28 and TRBJ1-2, with D unresolved. Trimming removed 5 bases at V and 7 bases at J, with 14 bases between. The V gene's germline CDR1 is MDHEN and CDR2 SYDVKM. The CDR3 length is 13 residues. CDR3 in amino acids: CASSPRPRVGYTF. Written as DNA, the CDR3 is TGTGCCAGCAGTCCACGTCCCCGCGTTGGCTACACCTTC.

The chain joins TRBV5-1 to TRBJ1-2, with TRBD1 as a possible D gene (5 bases). This CDR3 is built from 14 residues. Trimming took off 4 bases at V and 2 bases at J, with 12 bases between the two ends. The germline gives CDR1 SGHRS, CDR2 YFSETQ. The CDR3 DNA reads TGCGCCAGCAGCCTGACAGCTGGGAACTATGGCTACACCTTC. This encodes CASSLTAGNYGYTF.

The rearrangement uses TRBV6-5 and TRBJ1-2; 12 bases are shared with TRBD1. Germline lookup yields CDR1 MNHEY and CDR2 SVGAGI. The V segment lost 6 bases and the J segment 7 bases; nucleotides outside the gene matches: 9. The CDR3 has 15 amino acids. CDR3 protein: CASRPGQGAQGGYTF. The CDR3 DNA reads as TGTGCCAGCAGGCCGGGACAGGGGGCGCAGGGTGGCTACACCTTC.

Only a few counts were recorded for this clone. The chain joins TRBV5-6 to TRBJ1-2; D remains unclear. Trimming removed 5 bases from V and 5 bases from J, with 13 bases in between. This CDR3 is built from 13 residues. From germline, CDR1 is SGHDT and CDR2 YYEEEE. The CDR3 DNA reads as TGTGCCAGCAGTTATGGTGCGGAGTATGGCTACACCTTC. This sequence encodes CASSYGAEYGYTF.